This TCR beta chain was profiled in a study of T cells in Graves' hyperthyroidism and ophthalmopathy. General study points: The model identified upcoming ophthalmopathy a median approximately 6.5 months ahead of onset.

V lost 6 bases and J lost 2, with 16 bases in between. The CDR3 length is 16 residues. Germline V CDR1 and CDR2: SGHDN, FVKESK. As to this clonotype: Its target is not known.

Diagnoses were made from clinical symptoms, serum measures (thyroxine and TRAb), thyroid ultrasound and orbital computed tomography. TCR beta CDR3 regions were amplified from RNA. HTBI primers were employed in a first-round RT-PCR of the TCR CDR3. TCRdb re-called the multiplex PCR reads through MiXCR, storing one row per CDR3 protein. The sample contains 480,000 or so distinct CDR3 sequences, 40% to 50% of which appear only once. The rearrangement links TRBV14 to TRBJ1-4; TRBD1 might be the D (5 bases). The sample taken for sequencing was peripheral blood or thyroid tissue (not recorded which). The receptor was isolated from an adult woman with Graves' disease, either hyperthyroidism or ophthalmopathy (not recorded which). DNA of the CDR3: TGTGCCAGCAGACCACCCGGATGGGGCACTAATGAAAAACTGTTTTTT. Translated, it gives CASRPPGWGTNEKLFF.